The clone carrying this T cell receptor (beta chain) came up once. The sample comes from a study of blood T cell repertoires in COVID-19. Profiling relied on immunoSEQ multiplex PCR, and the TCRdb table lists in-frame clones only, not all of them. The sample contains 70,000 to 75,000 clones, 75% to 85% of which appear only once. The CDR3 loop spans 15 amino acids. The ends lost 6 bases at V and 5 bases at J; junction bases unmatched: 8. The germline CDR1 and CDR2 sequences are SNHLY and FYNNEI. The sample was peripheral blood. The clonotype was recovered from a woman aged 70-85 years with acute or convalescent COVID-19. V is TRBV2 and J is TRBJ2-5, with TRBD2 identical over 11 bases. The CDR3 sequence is CASSHSGRARETQYF. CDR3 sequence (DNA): TGTGCCAGCAGCCATAGCGGGAGGGCCCGGGAGACCCAGTACTTC.